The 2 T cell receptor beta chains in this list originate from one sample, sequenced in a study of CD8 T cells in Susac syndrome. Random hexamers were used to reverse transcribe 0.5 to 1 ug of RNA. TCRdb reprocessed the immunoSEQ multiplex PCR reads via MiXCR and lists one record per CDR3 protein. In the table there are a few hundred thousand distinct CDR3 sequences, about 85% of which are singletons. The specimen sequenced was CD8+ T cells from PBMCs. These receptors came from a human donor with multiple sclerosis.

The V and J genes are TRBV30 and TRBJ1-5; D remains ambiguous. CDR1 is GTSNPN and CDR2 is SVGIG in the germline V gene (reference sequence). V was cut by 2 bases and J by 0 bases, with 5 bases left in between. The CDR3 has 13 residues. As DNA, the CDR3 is TGTGCCTGGAGTAGGGCTAGCAATCAGCCCCAGCATTTT. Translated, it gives CAWSRASNQPQHF. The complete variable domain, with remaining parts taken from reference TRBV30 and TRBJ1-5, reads SQTIHQWPATLVQPVGSPLSLECTVEGTSNPNLYWYRQAAGRGLQLLFYSVGIGQISSEVPQNLSASRPQDRQFILSSKKLLLSDSGFYLCAWSRASNQPQHFGDGTRLSIL.

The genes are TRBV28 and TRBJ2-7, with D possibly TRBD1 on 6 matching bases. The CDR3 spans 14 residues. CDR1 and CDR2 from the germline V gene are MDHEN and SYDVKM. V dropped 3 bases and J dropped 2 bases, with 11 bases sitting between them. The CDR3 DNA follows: TGTGCCAGCAGTTTTATTAACAGGGCCTACGAGCAGTACTTC. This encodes CASSFINRAYEQYF.